This TCR beta chain comes out of a study of sequential checkpoint blockade in melanoma. Study details: Each arm's sequence ended with maintenance nivolumab.

Treatment of the sample: randomized to nivolumab then ipilimumab (arm A) or the reverse (arm B). Live CD3+CD8+ CD19− CD56− cells were sorted from PBMCs. V lost 4 bases to trimming and J lost 4 bases, with 11 bases between them. The CDR3 has 14 residues. The germline CDR1 and CDR2 sequences are SEHNR and FQNEAQ (reference sequence). This clone was observed a few times. Measured with immunoSEQ multiplex PCR; TCRdb has only the in-frame clones, and not every one. Of fewer than 40,000 clones detected, approximately 91% appear once; the ten largest clones hold around 12%. The chain joins TRBV7-9 to TRBJ1-5; perhaps TRBD1 as D (5 bases). Source: CD8+ T cells sorted from blood (inferred from file names), taken from a patient given nivolumab and ipilimumab in sequence. The clonotype was recovered from a human donor with melanoma. Here the CDR3 DNA reads TGTGCCAGCAGCTCCGGACACCTTAATCAGCCCCAGCATTTT. As protein: CASSSGHLNQPQHF.